This entry is about one TCR beta chain. This receptor's antigen is unknown. Base qualities were left out, and no much larger clone turns up one base away. Sample time point, as interpreted from the label and publication: newly diagnosed GD, antithyroid drugs for less than 3 months. For both TCR sequencing and RNA sequencing, RNA was extracted from PBMCs using TRIzol. The diagnosis of Graves' disease followed American Thyroid Association guidelines. Patients for the study were recruited at an endocrinology department in Xi'an, China. Each patient gave 7 to 9.5 milliliters of peripheral blood, collected in an EDTA anticoagulant tube. PBMCs were isolated by Ficoll Paque Plus density gradient separation without further T cell sorting. RNA quality was checked with an Agilent 2100 Bioanalyzer and agarose gel, and concentration with a NanoDrop 2000. The data belong to a study of regulatory T cells in long-lasting Graves disease (dated by TCRdb to the early 2020s). With regard to the full study: Antithyroid drugs had been taken for less than 3 months by newly diagnosed Graves' disease patients. Persistent Graves' disease patients were compared with newly diagnosed Graves' disease patients by peripheral blood TCR sequencing and RNA sequencing. A total of roughly 35 samples underwent TCR sequencing: about 13 from persistent and approximately 20 from newly diagnosed Graves' disease patients. The study was conducted in China and was registered as a clinical trial.

The library was made by multiplex PCR. The run used an Illumina HiSeq 4000. CDR3 regions were amplified by Arm-PCR with iRepertoire HTBI primers to construct TCR beta libraries. Before sequencing, the PCR products underwent gel purification. For the original study's pipeline: Gene usage analysis of CDR3 amino acid clonotypes relied on the roughly 58 TRBV and about 13 TRBJ segments identified across samples. COPE and FqMerger were used to merge the filtered high-quality paired reads into contigs. BLAST was used to align contigs to IMGT TRBV, TRBD and TRBJ reference genes, with CDR3 defined following IMGT. Highly expanded clones were defined as clonotypes with a frequency above 0.1%. Repertoire diversity was measured by Shannon entropy, and V-J evenness by the Gini coefficient. Public clonotypes were defined as clonotypes shared by more than one individual. TCRdb reanalyzed the raw reads on its own, using fastp at Q25 for trimming and MiXCR for clone calling, and kept in-frame beta chains. Every entry covers one CDR3 protein and lists the most common genes and DNA from its rows. In this record, the V and J calls reflect TCRdb's handling and not the investigators' own analysis. For this sample there are about 420,000 distinct CDR3 sequences; 15% to 20% appear just once. About 23% of the sample is held by the ten biggest clonotypes.

General study outcomes and caveats: Sequencing and analysis were restricted to the TCR beta chain. Compared with newly diagnosed patients, patients with persistent Graves' disease had lower TCR Shannon entropy and fewer highly expanded clones, which suggests clonal expansion. Preferential use of TRBV28, TRBJ1-2 and TRBJ2-5 was observed in persistent disease, whereas TRBV20-1 and TRBJ2-1 were favored in newly diagnosed disease. As a limitation, the authors acknowledged that the small sample size may reduce accuracy. The study examined only peripheral blood because the primary lesion, thyroid tissue, could not be accessed. Patients with persistent disease shared more public clonotypes (about 2,900) than newly diagnosed patients did (966).

The junction carries 12 bases between V and J, which are trimmed by 6 bases and 3 bases respectively. The CDR3 goes from the cysteine to the phenylalanine over 13 residues. Just CDR3 DNA is preserved here, 39 bases in frame from base 1. The germline V gene supplies CDR1 SGHDT and CDR2 YYEEEE. These data were also reused for a study on T cells in Graves' hyperthyroidism and ophthalmopathy. The second investigation adds: A patient counted as having stable Graves' hyperthyroidism if no progression to ophthalmopathy occurred over 18 months of follow-up. The hyperthyroidism patients were between 18 and 65 years old and newly diagnosed, with a disease duration of less than 2 months. Any patient with an uncontrolled infection, another autoimmune disease, pregnancy or lactation was excluded. Clinical symptoms, serum thyroxine and TRAb, thyroid ultrasound, and orbital computed tomography formed the basis for the diagnoses. The first round of RT-PCR for the TCR CDR3 was performed with the HTBI primer set and the Qiagen OneStep RT-PCR kit. Most expanded thyroid clonotypes (frequency above 0.001) were also detected in blood, a finding suggesting that blood repertoires may reflect thyroid immune responses. A model built on a 13 V-J signature distinguished ophthalmopathy from stable hyperthyroidism, reaching about 88% sensitivity and 81.08% specificity in cross-validation and 80%/75% in testing. During validation, the model predicted progression to ophthalmopathy a median of roughly six months ahead of onset, with just under 71% sensitivity and roughly 72% specificity. TCR V-J signatures able to tell the groups apart were searched for in a discovery cohort of around 95 patients, of whom more than 40 had Graves' ophthalmopathy and 55 to 60 had stable Graves' hyperthyroidism. An independent validation cohort of about 19 hyperthyroidism patients and roughly 16 patients who later progressed to ophthalmopathy tested prospective prediction of ophthalmopathy. The 75 to 100 discovery patients were randomly split 7:3 into training and test sets. Thyroid tissue and blood T-cell repertoires from more than five Graves' hyperthyroidism patients were also compared in the study. Once sampling was done, hyperthyroidism patients were given methimazole at a starting dose of 30 mg daily, whereas ophthalmopathy patients were given high-dose intravenous methylprednisolone. Libraries were constructed in a second round of multiplex PCR, after which size selection and purification were carried out. The libraries were sequenced on an Illumina HiSeq2000 using paired-end 100 bp reads. SOAPnuke was used to process the raw data, with reads discarded if the reads contained adapters or uncalled bases, had a mean Phred below 15, or lacked an exact constant-primer or identifier match. COPE v1.2.5 was used to merge high-quality paired reads, and clonotypes were defined as unique nucleotide sequences. MiTCR v1.1 was used to align the clonotypes against IMGT TRBV, TRBD and TRBJ reference segments. Only V-J combinations with frequency above 0.0001, covering 99% to 99.2% of repertoires, were analysed. A TCS score was defined as the ratio between F50 (clonal expansion) and ExV (chaos), using BLOSUM62-based TCRdist between CDR3 peptides within each V-J. Welch's t-statistics and random forest reduced fewer than 600 V-J features to 13, which were used in a naive Bayes classifier (R e1071). No statistical method was used to fix the sample size in advance, and group allocation was not hidden from the investigators. The paper describes TCR Vbeta CDR3 sequencing of 140 or so peripheral blood samples, made up of under 50 ophthalmopathy patients, 70 to 75 hyperthyroidism patients and roughly 17 progressor patients.

The V gene is TRBV5-6 and the J gene is TRBJ2-5, with TRBD2 as a weak D call on 5 bases. This sample comprised peripheral blood mononuclear cells (PBMCs), obtained at new diagnosis, from a patient treated with antithyroid drugs. This clonotype originated in a woman aged 18-35 years with Graves disease. Donor details come from another sample of the same person, matched by shared clones. The DNA is TGTGCCAGCACCCAAGTCGGGGAAGAGACCCAGTACTTC. This encodes CASTQVGEETQYF.